Shown below are 28 T cell receptor beta chains from a single sample sequenced in a study of tumor-infiltrating lymphocytes in primary liver carcinoma. Production of TCR beta cDNA used approximately 480 ng total RNA together with a constant-region primer. Libraries for TCR beta were built through three nested multiplex PCR rounds, which together made up a slightly modified ARM-PCR procedure. Researchers ran the first two PCR rounds for roughly 10 cycles each with TRBV1-TRBV30 forward primers and a C-beta reverse primer. TCRdb independently ran MiXCR on the multiplex PCR reads; one entry per CDR3 protein. The data contain about 60,000 distinct CDR3 sequences, roughly two thirds of them singletons. Co-extraction of both nucleic acids (RNA and DNA) used roughly 18-32 mg of unsorted bulk tissue. Sequencing was done on a sample of liver tumor tissue from sampling region 4. Subset noted: tumor region T4, right-lateral pole. These receptors all stem from a man aged 35-49 years with primary liver carcinoma and hepatitis B virus infection.

As regards this clonotype: The CDR3 does not close with the conserved phenylalanine or tryptophan, likely indicating a read error. J is TRBJ2-6 and V is TRBV6-5, with D unresolved. This CDR3 spans 17 amino acids. Germline V gene sequence: CDR1 MNHEY, CDR2 SVGAGI. Trimming took 0 bases from V and 1 from J, leaving 10 bases between them. DNA for the CDR3: TGTGCCAGCAGTTACTCACAAGGTTTATCTGGGGCCAACGTCCTGACTCTC. It specifies CASSYSQGLSGANVLTL.

A few counts support this clonotype. One end of the junction is discordant with germline, which a read error may explain. V usage is TRBV10-2 and J usage is TRBJ2-7; D may be TRBD1 (5 bases). The germline CDR1 and CDR2 sequences are WSHSY and SAAADI. The CDR3 is 13 amino acids. CDR3 sequence reads: CASSEGRVYEQYF. Here the CDR3 DNA reads TGCGCCAGCAGTGAGGGCAGGGTTTACGAGCAGTATTTC.

As for this clonotype: A much larger clone lies one base from this, so it may be a read error. The chain combines TRBV11-1 with TRBJ2-7; 7 positions agree with TRBD1. This CDR3 is built from 13 residues. Germline values: CDR1 SGHAT, CDR2 FQDESV (reference sequence). In nucleotides, the CDR3 is TGTACCAGCAGGGGGAAGCGACCCTACGAGCAGTACTTC. Translating it yields CTSRGKRPYEQYF.

A word on this clonotype: An end of the junction does not agree with germline; a read error may underlie this. The CDR3: CASSPIAGGVTDRQYF. The CDR3 DNA is TGTGCTAGCAGTCCCATCGCGGGTGGAGTCACAGACAGGCAGTATTTT. This chain joins TRBV6-6 and TRBJ2-3, with D possibly called TRBD1 or TRBD2 (5 bases each). CDR1 and CDR2 from the germline V gene are MNHNY and SVGAGI (reference sequence). This CDR3 is built from 16 residues.

There are a few counts of this clonotype. One junction end disagrees with the germline gene, perhaps due to a read error. The chain employs TRBV5-5 and TRBJ2-6; D remains ambiguous. The CDR3 totals 17 residues. Germline-derived CDR1 and CDR2 are SGHKS and YYEKEE (reference sequence). The CDR3 DNA follows: TGTGCCAGCGGCTTGGTTCCTCCCAACTCTGGGGCCAACGTCCTGACTTTC. This codes for CASGLVPPNSGANVLTF.

Regarding this clonotype: This may come from a read error, since a much larger clone is one base off. The gene calls are TRBV29-1 and TRBJ2-5; D not certain. Germline V gene data show CDR1 as SQVTM and CDR2 as ANQGSEA. CDR3 length: 11 amino acids. CDR3 amino acids: CCVEDMETQYF. The CDR3 region has the DNA TGCTGCGTTGAAGATATGGAGACCCAGTACTTC.

Turning to this clonotype: The CDR3 end shows no conserved phenylalanine or tryptophan, and so a read error is likely. It is unclear where the CDR3 begins or ends on the DNA, so no DNA is shown, and the CDR3 is as TCRdb lists it. V gene TRBV7-9 combines with J gene TRBJ2-7; the D segment call TRBD2 is taken from the table without a DNA check. 18 amino acids form the CDR3, both terminal residues included. Germline V gene data show CDR1 as SEHNR and CDR2 as FQNEAQ (reference sequence). The CDR3 reads CASSGGTSWNQRPYEQYL.

This clonotype was recorded only once. V is TRBV5-1 and J is TRBJ1-1, with D perhaps TRBD1 (5 bases). Germline lookup yields CDR1 SGHRS and CDR2 YFSETQ. CDR3 size: 16 residues. Trimming cost V 1 base and J 1 base, with 14 bases left between them. The CDR3 is CASSLSSGRANTEAFF. CDR3 coding DNA: TGCGCCAGCAGCTTGTCGTCAGGGAGAGCGAACACTGAAGCTTTCTTT.

A remark on this clonotype: At one end the junction does not follow the germline gene, possibly because of a read error. The chain carries TRBV11-2 and TRBJ2-6; D is unclear. Germline V gene sequence: CDR1 SGHAT, CDR2 FQNNGV. The CDR3 consists of 16 residues. The chain's CDR3 is CASSLDLVAGSNVLIF. CDR3 DNA sequence: TGTGCCAGCAGCTTAGATCTCGTGGCTGGGTCCAACGTCCTGATTTTC.

The CDR3: CPGSLGRLAMGFF. The CDR3 DNA reads TGTCCCGGCAGCTTAGGTCGGCTAGCGATGGGGTTCTTC. The gene calls are TRBV11-2 and TRBJ2-1; tentative D call: TRBD2 (6 bases). Germline loops: CDR1 SGHAT, CDR2 FQNNGV. This CDR3 comprises 13 residues.

This clonotype was observed many times. The rearrangement uses TRBV12-3 or TRBV12-4 and TRBJ1-1; D gene unclear. V gave up 6 bases and J gave up 4 bases, with 15 bases separating them. The CDR3 extends over 14 amino acids. This chain's CDR3 is CASRSTGRVTEAFF. DNA of the CDR3: TGTGCCAGCAGGTCGACGGGGAGGGTCACTGAAGCTTTCTTT.

About this clonotype itself: One end of the junction fails to match germline, which may point to a read error. The chain uses TRBV29-1 and TRBJ2-5, with 7 bases that match TRBD1. Germline V gene sequence: CDR1 SQVTM, CDR2 ANQGSEA. CDR3 length: 13 amino acids. In DNA form, the CDR3 reads TGCAGCGCCGGAACAGGGGTTTCGGAGACCCATTACTTC. It translates to CSAGTGVSETHYF.

This chain uses TRBV11-2 with TRBJ2-1; D not resolved. V was shortened by 9 bases and J by 10 bases, with 13 bases between the two germline ends. Germline CDR1 is SGHAT and CDR2 is FQNNGV. This CDR3 is built from 11 residues. This chain's CDR3 is CASCFLGEQFF. CDR3 DNA: TGTGCCAGTTGCTTTTTGGGCGAGCAGTTCTTC.

Note on this clonotype: Germline is not matched at one junction end, which may reflect a read error. The chain is built from TRBV28 and TRBJ2-3, with TRBD1 matching over 7 bases. From germline, CDR1 is MDHEN and CDR2 SYDVKM. The CDR3 is made up of 16 amino acids. The CDR3 is CASNATGTVVTDTQNF. As DNA, the CDR3 is TGTGCCAGCAATGCTACCGGGACAGTGGTCACAGATACGCAGAATTTT.

Ten or more counts support this clonotype. A much larger clone lies one base from this, so it may be a read error. The chain combines TRBV7-8 with TRBJ2-7, with D perhaps matching TRBD2 (6 bases). This CDR3 comprises 13 residues. Trimming cost V 3 bases and J 2 bases, with 8 bases left between them. The germline CDR1 and CDR2 sequences are SGHVS and FQNEAQ. This chain's CDR3 is CASSFTSPYEQYF. The CDR3 DNA follows: TGTGCCAGCAGCTTTACTAGCCCCTACGAGCAGTACTTC.

This clonotype was seen more than once but under ten times. A much more abundant neighbour one base away suggests this may be a read error. V is TRBV4-2 and J is TRBJ2-7, with 7 positions matching TRBD2. J lost 1 base, V lost 10 bases, and 19 bases had no gene match. The CDR3 is 17 residues long. CDR1 and CDR2 from the germline V gene are LGHNA and YNFKEQ. In DNA form, the CDR3 reads TGTGCCACTACTGGACTAGTGGGAGTTTATAAGTCCTACGAGCAGTACTTC. Translated: CATTGLVGVYKSYEQYF.

Comment on this clonotype: This clone may be a read error of a much larger clone one base away. V usage is TRBV11-2 and J usage is TRBJ2-1; 10 bases map to TRBD2. The CDR3 has 13 residues. Germline V lookup: CDR1 SGHAT, CDR2 FQNNGV. CDR3: CASSWTSGGELFF. As DNA, the CDR3 is TGTGCCAGCAGCTGGACTAGCGGTGGTGAGCTGTTCTTC. The complete variable domain, with remaining parts taken from reference TRBV11-2 and TRBJ2-1, reads EAGVAQSPRYKIIEKRQSVAFWCNPISGHATLYWYQQILGQGPKLLIQFQNNGVVDDSQLPKDRFSAERLKGVDSTLKIQPAKLEDSAVYLCASSWTSGGELFFGPGTRLTVL.

Details on this clonotype: One end of the junction does not line up with germline, which may come from a read error. The chain joins TRBV4-1 to TRBJ2-1; 9 bases are a match to TRBD1. CDR1 is MGHRA, CDR2 YSYEKL, per germline. CDR3 length equals 17 residues. The CDR3: CASRQGTGRSSYNEQLF. The DNA for the CDR3 is TGCGCCAGCAGACAGGGGACAGGGAGGAGCTCATACAATGAGCAGCTCTTC.

This clonotype was counted only a few times. A read error may account for a junction end that differs from germline. V usage is TRBV29-1 and J usage is TRBJ2-7; perhaps TRBD2 as D (6 bases). This CDR3 region has 15 residues. The germline CDR1 and CDR2 sequences are SQVTM and ANQGSEA. The CDR3 loop reads CSVEDPGGSSYEQHF. DNA of the CDR3: TGTAGCGTTGAAGATCCAGGAGGGAGCTCCTACGAGCAGCACTTC.

Comment on this clonotype: A much larger clone differs from this one at a single base, so this may be a read error. A read error is likely, as this CDR3 ends without the conserved phenylalanine or tryptophan. The chain joins TRBV5-1 to TRBJ2-1, with a weak D call TRBD1 (6 bases). This CDR3 comprises 14 residues. V was trimmed by 4 bases and J by 5 bases, leaving 13 bases between them. Germline V lookup: CDR1 SGHRS, CDR2 YFSETQ. For the CDR3, the DNA is TGCGCCAGCAGCCCCGGGGACATTCACAATGAGCAGTTCCTC. It translates to CASSPGDIHNEQFL.

In this sample, this clonotype turned up many times. V gene TRBV12-3 or TRBV12-4 combines with J gene TRBJ2-5; tentative D call: TRBD2 (6 bases). The V and J ends lost 6 bases and 4 bases respectively, with 12 bases between them. This CDR3 comprises 13 residues. In DNA form, the CDR3 reads TGTGCCAGCAGCCGGGGGTCGGGAGAGACCCAGTACTTC. It specifies CASSRGSGETQYF.

About this clonotype: Sequence at one end of the junction differs from germline and may be a read error. This chain uses TRBV12-3 or TRBV12-4 with TRBJ2-1; perhaps TRBD2 as D (6 bases). The CDR3 spans 14 residues. The DNA for the CDR3 is TGTGCCGGCAGGAGAATAGCGGACCTAAATGAGCAGTTCTTC. It translates to CAGRRIADLNEQFF.

The chain couples TRBV28 to TRBJ1-5; TRBD1 might be the D (5 bases). The CDR3 sequence is 12 residues long. The V end lost 7 bases, the J end lost 6 bases, and 10 bases lay between the germline ends. Germline-derived CDR1 and CDR2 are MDHEN and SYDVKM. The CDR3 is CASTIRGQPQHF. The CDR3 DNA follows: TGTGCCAGCACCATAAGGGGTCAGCCCCAGCATTTT.

The table lists this clonotype with a count of one. The germline gene is not matched at one end of the junction; a read error may be the cause. V gene TRBV29-1 combines with J gene TRBJ1-2, with a weak D call TRBD1 (6 bases). Germline V lookup: CDR1 SQVTM, CDR2 ANQGSEA. CDR3 length: 14 amino acids. Here the CDR3 DNA reads TGCAGCGCCAGGGAGGATACAGGGTCTTATGGCTACAACTTC. It is translated as CSAREDTGSYGYNF. The whole variable domain, remainder taken from reference TRBV29-1 and TRBJ1-2, is SAVISQKPSRDICQRGTSLTIQCQVDSQVTMMFWYRQQPGQSLTLIATANQGSEATYESGFVIDKFPISRPNLTFSTLTVSNMSPEDSSIYLCSAREDTGSYGYNFGSGTRLTVV.

About this clonotype: One junction end does not reproduce the germline sequence, and a read error may be involved. J is TRBJ2-5 and V is TRBV11-2; no definite D call. The CDR3 sequence is 13 residues long. Per the germline V gene, CDR1 is SGHAT and CDR2 is FQNNGV. This CDR3 is CAGSLVLEEAQYF. CDR3 DNA: TGTGCCGGTAGCTTAGTTCTGGAAGAGGCCCAGTACTTC.

Of note for this clonotype: One junction end does not reproduce the germline sequence, and a read error may be involved. The genes are TRBV6-1 and TRBJ2-5; possibly TRBD2 for D (5 bases). Germline values: CDR1 MNHNS, CDR2 SASEGT. The CDR3 is 14 residues long. The CDR3, as DNA: TGTGCCGGCAGTTATGTACTAGTCCAAGAGACCCAGCACTTC. Its translation is CAGSYVLVQETQHF.

Turning to this clonotype: One end of the junction does not line up with germline, which may come from a read error. The chain is built from TRBV7-9 and TRBJ2-3, with TRBD2 identical over 8 bases. This CDR3 has 15 residues. CDR1 SEHNR and CDR2 FQNEAQ come from the germline V gene (reference sequence). The CDR3 sequence is CASSVAGIKTDTQYF. Here the CDR3 DNA reads TGTGCCAGCAGCGTAGCGGGAATTAAGACAGATACGCAGTATTTT. The full variable domain, completed using reference TRBV7-9 and TRBJ2-3, is DTGVSQNPRHKITKRGQNVTFRCDPISEHNRLYWYRQTLGQGPEFLTYFQNEAQLEKSRLLSDRFSAERPKGSFSTLEIQRTEQGDSAMYLCASSVAGIKTDTQYFGPGTRLTVL.

About this clonotype: Relative to the germline gene, one junction end is altered; a read error may explain this. The chain combines TRBV12-3 or TRBV12-4 with TRBJ1-2, with a possible D match to TRBD1 (5 bases). The CDR3 is 14 residues long. The CDR3 DNA is TGCGCCAGCAGTTTTAGGGGTTCAGCCTATGGCCACACCTTC. It codes for CASSFRGSAYGHTF.